This is a list of T cell receptor beta chains from one sample in a study of T cell responses to AZD1222 COVID-19 vaccine. This table comes from immunoSEQ multiplex PCR, and its TCRdb copy is limited to in-frame clones, with some not included. The profile shows tens of thousands of clones, 90% to 95% of them singletons. The sample consisted of peripheral blood, taken on day 0 of AZD1222 vaccination. The receptors derive from an adult in good health. Both conserved end residues are part of each CDR3. A D gene is named only where the DNA matches it firmly. Clone size, where shown, is once, few, many, or a class for clones that have expanded.

>NA|TRBD1|TRBJ1-5|TRBV27
TGTGCCAGCAGTATGGACAGGGGACAGCCCCAGCATTTT
CASSMDRGQPQHF
>NA|TRBD2|TRBJ2-1|TRBV28
TGTGCCAGCAGTTTAAGCGGGGGCCAGAATGAGCAGTTCTTC
CASSLSGGQNEQFF
>NA|TRBD1|TRBJ1-2|TRBV28
TGTGCCAGCAGCCAGACAGGGTCCCGCTATGGCTACACCTTC
CASSQTGSRYGYTF
>NA|NA|TRBJ1-4|TRBV2
TGTGCCAGCAGTCGTGTGACCACTAATGAAAAACTGTTTTTT
CASSRVTTNEKLFF
>few|TRBD1|TRBJ1-4|TRBV24-1
TGTGCCACCAGTAAAGGACAGGGGGCGTCTTCCAATGAAAAACTGTTTTTT
CATSKGQGASSNEKLFF
>NA|TRBD1|TRBJ1-1|TRBV4-1
TGCGCCAGCAGCCAGGAAGGACAGGGATGGACTGAAGCTTTCTTT
CASSQEGQGWTEAFF
>once|NA|TRBJ2-2|TRBV18
TGTGCCAGCTCACCGGGCTCGAACACCGGGGAGCTGTTTTTT
CASSPGSNTGELFF
>NA|NA|TRBJ2-1|TRBV6-2/TRBV6-3
TGTGCCAGCAGTCAGGGAGGAGGGCAGGGCAATGAGCAGTTCTTC
CASSQGGGQGNEQFF
>NA|TRBD2|TRBJ2-1|TRBV9
TGTGCCAGCAGCGAGACTAGCGGGGCCGCCTGGAATGAGCAGTTCTTC
CASSETSGAAWNEQFF
>NA|NA|TRBJ2-1|TRBV4-1
TGCGCCAGCAGCCAAGAGTGGCCCAGCTACAATGAGCAGTTCTTC
CASSQEWPSYNEQFF
>NA|NA|TRBJ2-3|TRBV5-1
TGCGCCAGCAGCCGCCAGAGCGGCACAGATACGCAGTATTTT
CASSRQSGTDTQYF
>NA|NA|TRBJ1-2|TRBV7-2
TGTGCCAGCAGCTTAGCGAGTATGGCATCTGGCTACACCTTC
CASSLASMASGYTF
>NA|NA|TRBJ1-1|TRBV18
TGTGCCAGCTCCCCGACAGAAATGAACACTGAAGCTTTCTTT
CASSPTEMNTEAFF
>NA|NA|TRBJ2-7|TRBV5-6
TGTGCCAGCAGACCCTTTGGGGGACTCTCCTACGAGCAGTACTTC
CASRPFGGLSYEQYF
>NA|TRBD1|TRBJ1-2|TRBV6-1
TGTGCCAGCAGTGATATTGGGACAGGGCAGGACGGCTACACCTTC
CASSDIGTGQDGYTF
>NA|NA|TRBJ1-1|TRBV29-1
TGCAGCGCCGGAGGGGTTGGGAACACTGAAGCTTTCTTT
CSAGGVGNTEAFF
>NA|NA|TRBJ1-1|TRBV28
TGTGCCAGCAGTTCCACATCCTACAGGGACACTGAAGCTTTCTTT
CASSSTSYRDTEAFF
>NA|NA|TRBJ2-5|TRBV3-1/TRBV3-2
TGTGCCAGCAGCCAAGATGTACGGATCAAAGAGACCCAGTACTTC
CASSQDVRIKETQYF
>NA|NA|TRBJ1-2|TRBV19
TGTGCCAGTAGTATCGAGAGGGTACCCTATGGCTACACCTTC
CASSIERVPYGYTF
>NA|TRBD2|TRBJ2-5|TRBV7-3
TGTGCCAGCAGCGTTAGCGGGGGGGCCAAGACCCAGTACTTC
CASSVSGGAKTQYF
>NA|TRBD1|TRBJ2-7|TRBV27
TGTGCCAGCAGTTTAGTTGGACAGGTCTACGAGCAGTACTTC
CASSLVGQVYEQYF
>NA|TRBD1|TRBJ2-7|TRBV5-1
TGCGCCAGCAGCGCAGGGACAGGCCCTGGTAGTGGGCAGTACTTC
CASSAGTGPGSGQYF
>once|NA|TRBJ2-1|TRBV3-1/TRBV3-2
TGTGCCAGCAGCCCTAGTCGGGGGGCCCGATCCTACAATGAGCAGTTCTTC
CASSPSRGARSYNEQFF
>NA|NA|TRBJ2-7|TRBV5-1
TGCGCCAGCAGCATTACCCCAAACGAGCAGTACTTC
CASSITPNEQYF
>NA|NA|TRBJ2-7|TRBV5-1
TGCGCCAGCAGCTTGCAGGTGGGAGCCTACGAGCAGTACTTC
CASSLQVGAYEQYF
>NA|TRBD1|TRBJ1-5|TRBV11-2
TGTGCCAGCAGCCAAGGGACAGGGTGGGAACAGCCCCAGCATTTT
CASSQGTGWEQPQHF
>NA|NA|TRBJ1-1|TRBV5-4
TGTGCCAGCTCCACCCGGGGGCGAGGCACTGAAGCTTTCTTT
CASSTRGRGTEAFF
>NA|NA|TRBJ2-7|TRBV11-2
TGTGCCAGCAGCTTAGGGGCAGGAGTCTTGCCCTACGAGCAGTACTTC
CASSLGAGVLPYEQYF
>NA|NA|TRBJ1-2|TRBV27
TGTGCCAGCAGCCCCGAAAGTAACTATGGCTACACCTTC
CASSPESNYGYTF
>NA|NA|TRBJ2-2|TRBV3-1/TRBV3-2
TGTGCCAGCAGAAACTTCAGGGGTACCGGGGAGCTGTTTTTT
CASRNFRGTGELFF
>once|TRBD2|TRBJ2-7|TRBV4-3
TGCGCCAGCAGCCAAGATTCTAGCGGGGTCTACGAGCAGTACTTC
CASSQDSSGVYEQYF
>NA|TRBD1|TRBJ1-1|TRBV10-3
TGTGCCATCAGTCTAAGGACAGGGATGAACACTGAAGCTTTCTTT
CAISLRTGMNTEAFF
>NA|NA|TRBJ1-3|TRBV7-2
TGTGCCAGCAGCTTAATGAGCTCTGGAAACACCATATATTTT
CASSLMSSGNTIYF
>NA|NA|TRBJ1-2|TRBV7-2
TGTGCCAGCAGCAAGCCAGGGGATAACTATGGCTACACCTTC
CASSKPGDNYGYTF
>NA|TRBD2|TRBJ2-7|TRBV18
TGTGCCAGCTCTCCGGGACTAGCGGGGGGGTTCTCCTACGAGCAGTACTTC
CASSPGLAGGFSYEQYF
>NA|TRBD2|TRBJ2-3|TRBV11-2
TGTGCCAGCAGCTTAGGGGTACTAGCGGGGGGTTCGGATACGCAGTATTTT
CASSLGVLAGGSDTQYF
>NA|NA|TRBJ1-1|TRBV18
TGTGCCAGCTCACCCCAACAGAGGACGGTTGAAGCTTTCTTT
CASSPQQRTVEAFF
>NA|TRBD1|TRBJ1-1|TRBV19
TGTGCCAGTAGTCAACAGCGACAGGGGATGTCCACTGAAGCTTTCTTT
CASSQQRQGMSTEAFF
>NA|TRBD2|TRBJ2-7|TRBV5-1
TGCGCCAGCAGCTTCATTACTAGCGCCACCTACGAGCAGTACTTC
CASSFITSATYEQYF
>NA|TRBD1|TRBJ2-5|TRBV7-3
TGTGCCAGCAGCTTTACAGGGGGTTTACAAGAGACCCAGTACTTC
CASSFTGGLQETQYF
>NA|NA|TRBJ2-2|TRBV7-9
TGTGCCAGCAGCTTAGGGACGCCGATGACCGGGGAGCTGTTTTTT
CASSLGTPMTGELFF
>NA|NA|TRBJ2-5|TRBV28
TGTGCCAGCAGTTTAAGGAAAGAGACCCAGTACTTC
CASSLRKETQYF
>NA|TRBD2|TRBJ2-7|TRBV3-1/TRBV3-2
TGTGCCAGCAGCCCGGGACTAGCGGGGGTCTACGAGCAGTACTTC
CASSPGLAGVYEQYF
>NA|TRBD2|TRBJ2-1|TRBV6-2/TRBV6-3
TGTGCTACCAGCACCCCACAGGGACTAGCCTACAATGAGCAGTTCTTC
CATSTPQGLAYNEQFF
>NA|NA|TRBJ1-3|TRBV28
TGTGCCAGCAGAAACCCGTTCTCTGGAAACACCATATATTTT
CASRNPFSGNTIYF
>NA|NA|TRBJ1-3|TRBV2
TGTGCCAGCAGTGAAAGGCGCCTTGAAACTGGAAACACCATATATTTT
CASSERRLETGNTIYF
>NA|TRBD2|TRBJ2-1|TRBV7-2
TGTGCCAGCAGGAGTAACCTAGCGGGGAGATACAATGAGCAGTTCTTC
CASRSNLAGRYNEQFF
>NA|TRBD1|TRBJ1-2|TRBV11-2
TGTGCCAGCAGCCCTACGGCTCGCAGGGGGCGACCCGTTGGCTACACCTTC
CASSPTARRGRPVGYTF
>NA|NA|TRBJ2-5|TRBV28
TGTGCCAGCAGTGTACAAGAGACCCAGTACTTC
CASSVQETQYF
>NA|NA|TRBJ1-5|TRBV6-1
TGTGCCAGCAGTGTTACGAGGGGGGGCCGCAATCAGCCCCAGCATTTT
CASSVTRGGRNQPQHF
>NA|TRBD2|TRBJ2-3|TRBV9
TGTGCCAGCAGCTTCCCTAGGTCGGGGGGGGGCACAGATACGCAGTATTTT
CASSFPRSGGGTDTQYF
>NA|NA|TRBJ1-6|TRBV6-2/TRBV6-3
TGTGCCAGCAGTTACTTTGCTTTTTCACCCCAGGCCCTCCACTTT
CASSYFAFSPQALHF
>once|NA|TRBJ2-7|TRBV9
TGTGCCAGCAGCGTCGGGGGTTACGAGCAGTACTTC
CASSVGGYEQYF
>NA|NA|TRBJ1-6|TRBV19
TGTGCCACCCAACAGCGGGACACGGCTTCACCCCTCCACTTT
CATQQRDTASPLHF
>NA|TRBD1|TRBJ1-1|TRBV6-5
TGTGCCAGCAGTTACTCGAGGGACAGGGGGGACGCTTTCTTT
CASSYSRDRGDAFF